This T cell receptor beta chain was profiled in a study of blood T cell repertoires in COVID-19. The overall study: Acute-phase and convalescent COVID-19 samples originated in the United States, Italy and Spain.

Profiling relied on immunoSEQ multiplex PCR, and the TCRdb table lists in-frame clones only, not all of them. The data show under 250,000 clones, 83% seen once. This CDR3 region has 14 residues. CDR1 LGHDT and CDR2 YNNKEL come from the germline V gene (reference sequence). After removal of 4 bases from V and 6 bases from J, the junction contained 5 bases not matched to a gene. Cohorts were assigned according to the clinical history that participants reported. Participants classified as exposed had met a COVID-19 case within 2 weeks before study entry. This TCR derives from a woman aged 40 to 49 who had been exposed to COVID-19. The chain uses TRBV3-1 (or the pseudogene TRBV3-2) and TRBJ1-1; 10 bases line up with TRBD1. The specimen sequenced was PBMCs or T cells enriched from blood (not recorded which). The CDR3, as DNA: TGTGCCAGCAGCCCACGGGACAGGGGATCTGAAGCTTTCTTT. It yields the protein CASSPRDRGSEAFF.